The 27 T cell receptor beta chains presented below share a single source sample, sequenced in a study of blood T cell repertoires in COVID-19. Repertoires were generated with immunoSEQ multiplex PCR, while TCRdb's copy carries only in-frame clones and drops some. The sample has around 360,000 clones, approximately 87% seen once; the top ten hold over 9.5%. Sequenced material: peripheral blood. The receptors here all came from a woman aged 25 to 39 with COVID-19, enrolled during active disease.

This rearrangement joins TRBV19 to TRBJ2-1; TRBD1 aligns across 9 bases. Germline V gene sequence: CDR1 LNHDA, CDR2 SQIVND (reference sequence). This CDR3 comprises 15 residues. The V gene end was trimmed by 7 bases and the J gene end by 7 bases; junction bases not matched to a gene: 11. The CDR3: CASTSWGQGRNEQFF. The CDR3 coding sequence is TGTGCCAGTACCAGCTGGGGACAGGGTAGGAATGAGCAGTTCTTC.

The CDR3 is CASSLVGHRGPQPQHF. The CDR3 region has the DNA TGTGCCAGCAGTTTAGTGGGACACAGGGGGCCTCAGCCCCAGCATTTT. The rearrangement links TRBV28 to TRBJ1-5, with 9 bases that match TRBD1. There are 16 residues in the CDR3. V was clipped by 2 bases and J by 6 bases; unmatched bases: 8. Per germline, CDR1 MDHEN and CDR2 SYDVKM.

The count of this clone is one. This chain joins TRBV28 and TRBJ1-1; 9 positions agree with TRBD1. V gave up 3 bases and J gave up 5 bases; unmatched junction bases: 7. The CDR3 contains 15 residues. Germline V gives CDR1 MDHEN, CDR2 SYDVKM. The CDR3 DNA reads as TGTGCCAGCAGTTTTTCCGGGACAGGGACAACTGAAGCTTTCTTT. It yields the protein CASSFSGTGTTEAFF. The variable domain in full, with the rest retrieved from reference TRBV28 and TRBJ1-1, is DVKVTQSSRYLVKRTGEKVFLECVQDMDHENMFWYRQDPGLGLRLIYFSYDVKMKEKGDIPEGYSVSREKKERFSLILESASTNQTSMYLCASSFSGTGTTEAFFGQGTRLTVV.

V and J are TRBV30 and TRBJ2-1, with a possible D match to TRBD1 (5 bases). Germline-derived CDR1 and CDR2 are GTSNPN and SVGIG (reference sequence). The CDR3 contains 14 residues. The V gene lost 0 bases and the J gene lost 3 bases, with 9 bases spanning the gap. CDR3 residues: CAWSVGRFYNEQFF. DNA of the CDR3: TGTGCCTGGAGTGTGGGGCGCTTCTACAATGAGCAGTTCTTC.

The table lists this clone with a few counts. The chain uses TRBV28 and TRBJ1-1, with D perhaps matching TRBD1 (6 bases). This CDR3 is 14 amino acids long. V was shortened by 2 bases and J by 1 base, with 8 bases between the two germline ends. CDR1 MDHEN and CDR2 SYDVKM come from the germline V gene. CDR3 sequence reads: CASSLPGQNTEAFF. Here the CDR3 DNA reads TGTGCCAGCAGTTTACCGGGACAGAACACTGAAGCTTTCTTT.

This clone was recorded only once. The V gene is TRBV28, the J gene TRBJ2-3; the match to TRBD2 covers 8 bases. Germline lookup yields CDR1 MDHEN and CDR2 SYDVKM. Trimming at V came to 7 bases and at J to 2 bases, leaving 5 bases not matched to a gene. The CDR3 contains 14 residues. In DNA form, the CDR3 reads TGTGCCAGCACCGTGACTAGCGCCACAGATACGCAGTATTTT. Translating gives CASTVTSATDTQYF.

In this sample, this clone turned up a few times. V gene TRBV10-3 combines with J gene TRBJ2-7, with TRBD1 matching 8 bases. V dropped 9 bases and J dropped 7; count of bases not matched to a gene: 11. Germline CDR1 is ENHRY and CDR2 is SYGVKD. The CDR3 extends over 13 amino acids. In DNA form, the CDR3 reads TGTGCCATATCCGACAGGGGAAGAGGGGAGCAGTACTTC. It yields the protein CAISDRGRGEQYF.

The J gene is TRBJ1-5, the V gene TRBV18; perhaps TRBD1 as D (5 bases). Trimming stripped 0 bases from V and 4 bases from J, with 10 bases between. The CDR3 is 15 amino acids. Germline CDR1 KGHSH, CDR2 LQKENI. The CDR3 is CASSPPTTANQPQHF. DNA of the CDR3: TGTGCCAGCTCACCACCGACGACAGCAAATCAGCCCCAGCATTTT.

V gene TRBV10-3 combines with J gene TRBJ2-1; the D gene is possibly TRBD2 (6 bases). CDR3 length: 15 residues. With 0 bases removed from V and 4 bases from J, the gap between germline ends came to 10 bases. Germline V gene lookup returns CDR1 ENHRY and CDR2 SYGVKD. Here the CDR3 reads CAISESNSGYNEQFF. For the CDR3, the DNA is TGTGCCATCAGTGAGTCGAATAGCGGATACAATGAGCAGTTCTTC.

This clone was seen many times. The J gene is TRBJ2-1, the V gene TRBV19, with TRBD1 identical over 8 bases. The germline CDR1 and CDR2 sequences are LNHDA and SQIVND (reference sequence). The CDR3 length is 17 residues. Germline trimming cut 2 bases from V and 7 bases from J; bases unmatched to any gene: 13. The CDR3 here is CASSIILPTGVLNEQFF. CDR3 nucleotides: TGTGCCAGTAGTATAATCCTCCCGACAGGGGTGCTAAATGAGCAGTTCTTC.

The chain uses TRBV5-1 and TRBJ1-1, with TRBD1 identical over 9 bases. Germline CDR1 is SGHRS and CDR2 is YFSETQ. The CDR3 totals 12 residues. J lost 11 bases, V lost 0 bases, and 2 bases had no gene match. CDR3 nucleotide sequence: TGCGCCAGCAGCTTGGACGACAGGGGGGCTTTCTTT. Protein: CASSLDDRGAFF.

The rearrangement joins TRBV30 to TRBJ2-2; TRBD2 matches 8 bases. The V gene end was trimmed by 2 bases and the J gene end by 7 bases; junction bases not matched to a gene: 9. CDR3 size: 15 residues. Looked up from germline, CDR1 is GTSNPN and CDR2 is SVGIG (reference sequence). The CDR3 region has the DNA TGTGCCTGGAGTACCCTCGGGAGGGACGGCGGGGAGCTGTTTTTT. It yields the protein CAWSTLGRDGGELFF.

With regard to this clone: Other DNA sequences from this sample encode an identical CDR3 as well. The chain recombines TRBV6-5 with TRBJ2-7; TRBD1 matches 7 bases. The CDR3 length is 12 residues. With V trimmed by 6 bases and J by 4 bases, 3 bases remained unmatched. Germline CDR1 is MNHEY and CDR2 is SVGAGI. This chain's CDR3 is CASSRQGYEQYF. DNA of the CDR3: TGTGCCAGCAGCCGACAGGGATACGAGCAGTACTTC.

The gene calls are TRBV4-1 and TRBJ2-1; 9 bases match TRBD1. V lost 1 base to trimming and J lost 6 bases; unmatched junction nucleotides: 4. Per germline, CDR1 MGHRA and CDR2 YSYEKL. The CDR3 has 15 amino acids. CDR3 in DNA: TGCGCCAGCAGCCAAGCCGGGACAGGGTTCAATGAGCAGTTCTTC. Its protein is CASSQAGTGFNEQFF.

This chain links TRBV2 with TRBJ1-5; a weak D match, TRBD1 (6 bases). The CDR3 runs 18 residues. V was trimmed by 2 bases and J by 0 bases, leaving 17 bases between them. Germline V gives CDR1 SNHLY, CDR2 FYNNEI. The CDR3 loop reads CASSERTAAKHSNQPQHF. The CDR3 coding sequence is TGTGCCAGCAGTGAAAGGACAGCCGCTAAACATAGCAATCAGCCCCAGCATTTT.

The chain uses TRBV13 and TRBJ2-3; 13 nucleotides line up with TRBD2. The junction had 10 bases not matched to a gene; V was cut back by 3 bases and J by 4 bases. The germline CDR1 and CDR2 sequences are PRHDT and FYEKMQ (reference sequence). CDR3 length: 18 residues. The CDR3, as DNA: TGTGCCAGCAGCTTCGGACTAGCGGGAGTGGAGCGCGCAGATACGCAGTATTTT. This gives the protein CASSFGLAGVERADTQYF.

Only one count was recorded for this clone. The CDR3 bases are TGTGCCAGCAGCCGGACGGGGGAGCCCTATGGCTACACCTTC. It encodes CASSRTGEPYGYTF. J is TRBJ1-2 and V is TRBV5-5, with D perhaps TRBD1 (5 bases). The V and J ends lost 4 bases and 4 bases respectively, with 14 bases between them. CDR1 and CDR2 (germline): SGHKS, YYEKEE (reference sequence). This CDR3 has 14 amino acids.

This clone was counted between two and nine times. This chain joins TRBV6-5 and TRBJ2-7, with D possibly matching TRBD1 (5 bases). The CDR3 runs 13 residues. Germline values: CDR1 MNHEY, CDR2 SVGAGI. The germline V and J ends were trimmed by 6 bases and 4 bases, with 13 bases remaining between them. The CDR3 DNA reads TGTGCCAGCAGACAAGACAGACGTTACGAGCAGTACTTC. Its translation: CASRQDRRYEQYF.

This clone was detected once. The CDR3, as DNA: TGTGCCAGTCAAGCACAAGCGGGAGATACTGAGCAGTTCTTC. Protein sequence: CASQAQAGDTEQFF. The chain has TRBV5-4 and TRBJ2-1, with 8 bases lining up with TRBD2. CDR3 length: 14 residues. The germline V gene has CDR1 SGHNT and CDR2 YYREEE (reference sequence). Trimming at V came to 8 bases and at J to 9 bases, leaving 13 bases not matched to a gene.

The chain recombines TRBV24-1 with TRBJ2-5, with 11 nucleotides matching TRBD2. The germline CDR1 and CDR2 sequences are KGHDR and SFDVKD. The J segment lost 1 base and the V segment lost 7 bases, leaving 10 bases of the junction unmatched. The CDR3 sequence is 17 residues long. CDR3: CATRASGRTPAQETQYF. Here the CDR3 DNA reads TGTGCCACCAGAGCTAGCGGGAGGACCCCAGCCCAAGAGACCCAGTACTTC.

This sequence joins TRBV5-1 and TRBJ2-1; D is unresolved. Germline V gene data show CDR1 as SGHRS and CDR2 as YFSETQ. The CDR3 is 15 amino acids. Trimming removed 4 bases from V and 4 bases from J, with 15 bases in between. Written as DNA, the CDR3 is TGCGCCAGCAGCGCGGCGCCGTTCGGGTACAATGAGCAGTTCTTC. Its protein product is CASSAAPFGYNEQFF.

CDR3 sequence (DNA): TGTGCCAGCAGCGTAGATAGGGCGGGATCCTACAATGAGCAGTTCTTC. Translating gives CASSVDRAGSYNEQFF. This sequence joins TRBV9 and TRBJ2-1; D is perhaps TRBD2 (6 bases). V was cut by 0 bases and J by 1 base, with 11 bases left in between. The V gene's germline CDR1 is SGDLS and CDR2 YYNGEE. This CDR3 spans 16 amino acids.

Written as DNA, the CDR3 is TGTGCCACCAGTGCGGGACAGAACACCGGGGAGCTGTTTTTT. It encodes CATSAGQNTGELFF. This chain uses TRBV24-1 with TRBJ2-2; perhaps TRBD1 as D (6 bases). The CDR3 runs 14 residues. Germline V CDR1 and CDR2: KGHDR, SFDVKD. V was shortened by 5 bases and J by 1 base, with 7 bases between the two germline ends.

The chain is built from TRBV18 and TRBJ2-7; 10 bases fit TRBD1. This CDR3 is built from 14 residues. V trimming: 2 bases; J trimming: 6 bases; junction bases outside the gene matches: 4. Germline CDR1 KGHSH, CDR2 LQKENI. The CDR3 DNA sequence: TGTGCCAGCTCACCAAGGGACAGGGGAGGCGAGCAGTACTTC. This translates into CASSPRDRGGEQYF.

As for this clone: The junction departs from germline at one end; a sequencing error may be responsible. The V gene is TRBV7-7, the J gene TRBJ2-1; 10 nucleotides agree with TRBD2. CDR1 SSHAT and CDR2 FNYEAQ come from the germline V gene (reference sequence). This CDR3 comprises 16 residues. The CDR3 loop reads CASSPGLARSYNEQFF. The CDR3 DNA follows: TGTGCTAGCAGCCCGGGACTAGCGCGCTCCTACAATGAGCAGTTCTTC.

V gene TRBV5-1 combines with J gene TRBJ2-7; no clear D. The germline V and J ends were trimmed by 0 bases and 4 bases, with 8 bases remaining between them. Germline V CDR1 and CDR2: SGHRS, YFSETQ. CDR3 length equals 13 residues. The CDR3 sequence: CASSLEPRYEQYF. The CDR3 DNA reads as TGCGCCAGCAGCTTGGAACCCCGGTACGAGCAGTACTTC. Together with reference TRBV5-1 and TRBJ2-7, the CDR3 gives the full variable domain: KAGVTQTPRYLIKTRGQQVTLSCSPISGHRSVSWYQQTPGQGLQFLFEYFSETQRNKGNFPGRFSGRQFSNSRSEMNVSTLELGDSALYLCASSLEPRYEQYFGPGTRLTVT.

This sequence joins TRBV11-2 and TRBJ1-1, with TRBD1 identical over 12 bases. Trimming took 0 bases from V and 0 from J; bases not matched to a gene: 11. The CDR3 is 20 residues long. The germline CDR1 and CDR2 sequences are SGHAT and FQNNGV. CDR3 sequence reads: CASSLESGQGARGMNTEAFF. The CDR3 DNA follows: TGTGCCAGCAGCTTAGAGTCGGGACAGGGGGCGCGGGGCATGAACACTGAAGCTTTCTTT.